This TCR beta chain emerged from a study of control samples from healthy donors and cancer patients. Trimming pared 7 bases from V and 6 bases from J, leaving 19 bases between. The CDR3 covers 15 residues. Germline V gives CDR1 LNHDA, CDR2 SQIVND (reference sequence). Assay used: immunoSEQ multiplex PCR; TCRdb lists only in-frame clones, some missing. The sample has 46,000 or so clones, about 93% seen once. Sequenced material: PBMCs. The chain joins TRBV19 to TRBJ1-5; a possible D gene is TRBD1 (6 bases). The source of this sequence is a woman in her forties or fifties with head and neck cancer. CDR3 protein: CASIHTGQGGQPQHF. The DNA for the CDR3 is TGTGCCAGTATCCATACGGGACAAGGGGGTCAGCCCCAGCATTTT.